This record covers a single T cell receptor (beta chain). The entry originates in a study of cytomegalovirus exposure and HLA in healthy donors. Trimming took 7 bases from V and 0 from J, leaving 14 bases between them. CDR1 is SGHRS, CDR2 YFSETQ, per germline. This CDR3 is 14 amino acids long. With 60 Vbeta and 13 Jbeta primers, the PCR was carried out. Profiled with immunoSEQ multiplex PCR; TCRdb holds only in-frame clones, not every one. This sample's table reports 100,000 or so clones. The sequence was obtained from a woman aged 30 to 39 in good health and CMV-seronegative. The chain has TRBV5-1 and TRBJ2-7, with D perhaps matching TRBD1 (5 bases). Specimen: PBMCs. CDR3: CASRTQTDSYEQYF. CDR3 sequence (DNA): TGCGCCAGCCGTACCCAGACAGACTCCTACGAGCAGTACTTC.